The 5 T cell receptor beta chains reported below all come from one sample, sequenced in a study of T cells in Graves' hyperthyroidism and ophthalmopathy. It was RNA transcripts that yielded the amplified TCR beta CDR3 regions. Researchers ran a first-round RT-PCR on the TCR CDR3 using the HTBI primer set. TCRdb reanalysed the multiplex PCR reads using MiXCR and keeps one entry per CDR3 protein. The sample lists 360,000 or so distinct CDR3 sequences, approximately 16% seen once, with around 20% in the top ten. Sequenced sample: blood. The receptor source for this set is a woman aged 60-70 years with Graves' ophthalmopathy.

The chain carries TRBV3-1 and TRBJ2-3, with TRBD1 identical over 7 bases. The germline gives CDR1 LGHDT, CDR2 YNNKEL (reference sequence). The CDR3 has 16 residues. V was pared by 6 bases and J by 1 base, with 10 bases of the junction left unmatched. CDR3 region: CASSLNRGVGTDTQYF. The CDR3 region has the DNA TGTGCCAGCAGTCTAAACAGGGGCGTCGGCACAGATACGCAGTATTTT.

At least ten counts were recorded for this clonotype. V gene TRBV5-1 combines with J gene TRBJ2-2; 7 bases are a match to TRBD2. The germline gives CDR1 SGHRS, CDR2 YFSETQ. V gave up 0 bases and J gave up 4 bases; unmatched junction bases: 6. This CDR3 contains 16 residues. CDR3 sequence: CASSLETGGGTGELFF. The CDR3 nucleotides are TGCGCCAGCAGCTTGGAGACGGGAGGCGGCACCGGGGAGCTGTTTTTT.

This clonotype has ten or more counts. This rearrangement joins TRBV24-1 to TRBJ2-3; 7 nucleotides line up with TRBD2. Unmatched junction bases numbered 7, after V lost 3 bases and J lost 2 bases. Looked up from germline, CDR1 is KGHDR and CDR2 is SFDVKD. The CDR3 runs to 16 residues. The CDR3 protein is CATSDVGRDYTDTQYF. In DNA form, the CDR3 reads TGTGCCACCAGTGATGTGGGGCGGGACTACACAGATACGCAGTATTTT.

This clonotype appeared many times. J is TRBJ2-1 and V is TRBV5-1; TRBD2 agrees at 7 bases. Germline CDR1 SGHRS, CDR2 YFSETQ. The CDR3 is 17 residues long. The J segment lost 1 base and the V segment lost 0 bases, leaving 7 bases of the junction unmatched. CDR3 residues: CASSLAEFGRSYNEQFF. CDR3 nucleotide sequence: TGCGCCAGCAGCTTGGCCGAGTTCGGGAGGTCCTACAATGAGCAGTTCTTC.

This clonotype was found a few times. V is TRBV5-1 and J is TRBJ2-2; tentative D call: TRBD2 (5 bases). In germline, CDR1 is SGHRS, CDR2 YFSETQ. The CDR3 runs 16 residues. V dropped 4 bases and J dropped 0 bases, with 13 bases sitting between them. For the CDR3, the DNA is TGCGCCAGCAGCCGGGCTCGGGGAACGAACACCGGGGAGCTGTTTTTT. Translated, it gives CASSRARGTNTGELFF.